The clone carrying this T cell receptor (beta chain) occurred once. Its antigen is as yet unknown. Through a sample-barcoded 5' primer and a J-beta primer mix, a second PCR was run for roughly 6 to 11 cycles. TCRdb independently ran MiXCR on the 5' RACE reads; one entry per CDR3 protein. Altogether about 1.4 million distinct CDR3 sequences are present, 59% being singletons, with the ten largest covering roughly 7%. This CDR3 has 11 residues. Germline V gene lookup returns CDR1 SGDLS and CDR2 YYNGEE. Trimming pared 5 bases from V and 12 bases from J, leaving 9 bases between. The data stem from a study of blood T cells in healthy people across ages. The study's findings and limits: Age brought a roughly linear fall in TCR beta diversity measured per million T cells.

Extraction of total RNA produced a minimum of 6 micrograms from each sample. Sequencing used blood. This TCR derives from a man between 18 and 29 years old in good health. V and J are TRBV9 and TRBJ1-6; weak D call: TRBD1 (6 bases). The CDR3 spells CASRGAGPLHF. The CDR3 DNA sequence: TGTGCCAGCAGGGGGGCCGGACCCCTCCACTTT.